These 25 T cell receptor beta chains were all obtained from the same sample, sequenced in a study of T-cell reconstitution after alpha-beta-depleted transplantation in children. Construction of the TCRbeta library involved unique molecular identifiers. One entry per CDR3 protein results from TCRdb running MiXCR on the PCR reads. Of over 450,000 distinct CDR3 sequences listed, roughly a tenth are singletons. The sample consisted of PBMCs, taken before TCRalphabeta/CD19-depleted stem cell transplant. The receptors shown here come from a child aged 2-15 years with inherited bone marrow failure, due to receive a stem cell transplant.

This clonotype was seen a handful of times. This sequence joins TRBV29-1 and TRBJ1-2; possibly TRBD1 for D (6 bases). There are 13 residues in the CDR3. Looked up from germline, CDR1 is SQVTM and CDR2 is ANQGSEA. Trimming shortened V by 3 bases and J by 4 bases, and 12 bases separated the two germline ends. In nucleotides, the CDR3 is TGCAGCGTTGATCGCAGGGGTCCCTATGGCTACACCTTC. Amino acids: CSVDRRGPYGYTF.

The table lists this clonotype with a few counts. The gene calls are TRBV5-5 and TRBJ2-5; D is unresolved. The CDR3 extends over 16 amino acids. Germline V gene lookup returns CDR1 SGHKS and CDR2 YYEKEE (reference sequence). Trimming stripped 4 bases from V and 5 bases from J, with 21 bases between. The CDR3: CASSRAAPRVMETQYF. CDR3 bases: TGTGCCAGCAGCCGGGCCGCCCCAAGGGTGATGGAGACCCAGTACTTC.

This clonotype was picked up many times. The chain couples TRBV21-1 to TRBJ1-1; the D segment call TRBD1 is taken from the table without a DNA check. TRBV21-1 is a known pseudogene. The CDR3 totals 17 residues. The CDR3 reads CASSKGGQPPLNTEAFF. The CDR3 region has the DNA TGTGCCAGCAGCAAGGGGGGACAGCCCCCTTTGAACACTGAAGCTTTCTTT.

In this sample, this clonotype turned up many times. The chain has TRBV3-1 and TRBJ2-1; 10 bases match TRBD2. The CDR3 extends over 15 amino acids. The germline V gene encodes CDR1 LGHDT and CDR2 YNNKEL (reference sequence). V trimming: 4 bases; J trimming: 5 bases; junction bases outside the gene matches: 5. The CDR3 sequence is CASSPTSGADNEQFF. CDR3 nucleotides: TGTGCCAGCAGCCCCACTAGCGGGGCAGACAATGAGCAGTTCTTC.

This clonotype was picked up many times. CDR3 coding DNA: TGTGCCAGCAGCCCAATTGGTGAGCAGTTCTTC. Translation gives CASSPIGEQFF. The V call is TRBV12-3 or TRBV12-4, the J call TRBJ2-1; D gene ambiguous. CDR3 length: 11 residues. V was pared by 6 bases and J by 9 bases, with 9 bases between.

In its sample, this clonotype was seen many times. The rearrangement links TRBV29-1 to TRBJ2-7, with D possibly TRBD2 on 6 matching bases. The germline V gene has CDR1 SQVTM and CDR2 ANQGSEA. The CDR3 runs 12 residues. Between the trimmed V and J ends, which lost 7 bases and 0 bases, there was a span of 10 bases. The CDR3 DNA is TGCAGCGCCGGGACTCGCTCCTACGAGCAGTACTTC. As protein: CSAGTRSYEQYF.

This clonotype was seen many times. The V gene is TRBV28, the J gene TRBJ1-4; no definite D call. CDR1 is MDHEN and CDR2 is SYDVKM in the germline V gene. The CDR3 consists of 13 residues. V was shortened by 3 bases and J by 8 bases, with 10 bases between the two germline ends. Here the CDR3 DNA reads TGTGCCAGCAGTTTGGCAGAAGAAGAAAAACTGTTTTTT. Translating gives CASSLAEEEKLFF. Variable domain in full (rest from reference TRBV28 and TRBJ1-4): DVKVTQSSRYLVKRTGEKVFLECVQDMDHENMFWYRQDPGLGLRLIYFSYDVKMKEKGDIPEGYSVSREKKERFSLILESASTNQTSMYLCASSLAEEEKLFFGSGTQLSVL.

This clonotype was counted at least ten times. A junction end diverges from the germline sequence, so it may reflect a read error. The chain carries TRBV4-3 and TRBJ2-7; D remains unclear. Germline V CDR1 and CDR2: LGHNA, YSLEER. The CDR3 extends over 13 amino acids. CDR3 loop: CASSQTSGQAENF. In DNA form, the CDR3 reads TGCGCCAGCAGCCAGACTTCCGGGCAGGCCGAAAACTTC.

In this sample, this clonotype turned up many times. The CDR3 DNA reads as TGCGCCACCTCAGGAGGACTAGCGGGAGGAGTACAAGAGACCCAGTACTTC. This translates into CATSGGLAGGVQETQYF. The V gene is TRBV5-1, the J gene TRBJ2-5, with 14 nucleotides matching TRBD2. The V gene's germline CDR1 is SGHRS and CDR2 YFSETQ. With V trimmed by 9 bases and J by 2 bases, 12 bases remained unmatched. The CDR3 is made up of 17 amino acids.

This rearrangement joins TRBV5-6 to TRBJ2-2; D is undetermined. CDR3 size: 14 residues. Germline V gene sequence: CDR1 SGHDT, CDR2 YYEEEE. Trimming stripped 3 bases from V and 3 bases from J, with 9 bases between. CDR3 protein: CASSSPTDTGELFF. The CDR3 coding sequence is TGTGCCAGCAGCTCCCCTACAGACACCGGGGAGCTGTTTTTT.

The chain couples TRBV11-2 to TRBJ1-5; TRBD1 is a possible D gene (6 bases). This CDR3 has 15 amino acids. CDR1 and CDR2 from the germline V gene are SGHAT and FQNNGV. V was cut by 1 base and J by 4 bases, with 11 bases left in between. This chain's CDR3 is CASSLGGARNQPQHF. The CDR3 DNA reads TGTGCCAGCAGCTTAGGGGGGGCGCGGAATCAGCCCCAGCATTTT.

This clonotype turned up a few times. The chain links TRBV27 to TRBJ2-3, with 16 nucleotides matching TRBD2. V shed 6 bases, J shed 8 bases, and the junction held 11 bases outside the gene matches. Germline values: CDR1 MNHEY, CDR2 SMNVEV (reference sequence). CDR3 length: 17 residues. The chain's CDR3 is CASSGTSGRALVGTQYF. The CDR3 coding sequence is TGTGCCAGCAGCGGGACTAGCGGGAGGGCCCTAGTGGGTACGCAGTATTTT.

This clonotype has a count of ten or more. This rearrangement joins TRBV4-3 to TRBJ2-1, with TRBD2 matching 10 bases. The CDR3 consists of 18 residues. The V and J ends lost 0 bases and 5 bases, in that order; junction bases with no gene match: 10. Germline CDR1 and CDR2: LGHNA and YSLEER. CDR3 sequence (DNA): TGCGCCAGCAGCCAAGAGGCGGGGCGACTAGCGGGCCACAATGAGCAGTTCTTC. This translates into CASSQEAGRLAGHNEQFF.

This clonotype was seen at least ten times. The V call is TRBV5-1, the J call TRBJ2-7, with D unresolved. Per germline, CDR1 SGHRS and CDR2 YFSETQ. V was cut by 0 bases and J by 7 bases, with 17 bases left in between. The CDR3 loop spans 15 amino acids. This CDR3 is CASSLGRPVKGEQYF. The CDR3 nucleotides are TGCGCCAGCAGCTTGGGACGCCCCGTGAAAGGGGAGCAGTACTTC.

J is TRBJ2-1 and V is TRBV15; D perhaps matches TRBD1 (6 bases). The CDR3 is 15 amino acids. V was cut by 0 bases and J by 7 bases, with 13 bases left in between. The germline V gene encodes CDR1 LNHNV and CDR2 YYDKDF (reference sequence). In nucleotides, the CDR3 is TGTGCCACCAGCAGAGATCGAGGACAGCTTAATGAGCAGTTCTTC. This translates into CATSRDRGQLNEQFF.

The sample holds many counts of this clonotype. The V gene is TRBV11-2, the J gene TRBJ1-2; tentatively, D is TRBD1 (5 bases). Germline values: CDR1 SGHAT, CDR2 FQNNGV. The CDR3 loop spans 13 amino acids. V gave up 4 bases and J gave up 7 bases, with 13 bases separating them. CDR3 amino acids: CASSSEGYSGYTF. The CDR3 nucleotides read TGTGCCAGCAGCTCGGAGGGGTACAGTGGCTACACCTTC. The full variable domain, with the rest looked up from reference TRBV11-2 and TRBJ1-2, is EAGVAQSPRYKIIEKRQSVAFWCNPISGHATLYWYQQILGQGPKLLIQFQNNGVVDDSQLPKDRFSAERLKGVDSTLKIQPAKLEDSAVYLCASSSEGYSGYTFGSGTRLTVV.

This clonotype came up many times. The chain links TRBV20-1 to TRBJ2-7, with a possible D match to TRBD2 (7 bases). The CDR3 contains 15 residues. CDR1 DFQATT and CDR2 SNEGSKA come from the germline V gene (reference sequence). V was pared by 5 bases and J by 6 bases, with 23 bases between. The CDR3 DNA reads TGCAGTGCTGGGGGCTCGGGGCGGGGGCTTGCCGAGCAGTACTTC. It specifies CSAGGSGRGLAEQYF.

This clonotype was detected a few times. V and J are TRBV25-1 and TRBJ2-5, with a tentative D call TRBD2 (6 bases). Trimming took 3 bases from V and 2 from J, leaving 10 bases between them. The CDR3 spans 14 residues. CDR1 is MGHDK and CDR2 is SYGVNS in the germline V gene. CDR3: CASSDTSPQETQYF. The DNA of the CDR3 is TGTGCCAGCAGTGATACTAGCCCTCAAGAGACCCAGTACTTC.

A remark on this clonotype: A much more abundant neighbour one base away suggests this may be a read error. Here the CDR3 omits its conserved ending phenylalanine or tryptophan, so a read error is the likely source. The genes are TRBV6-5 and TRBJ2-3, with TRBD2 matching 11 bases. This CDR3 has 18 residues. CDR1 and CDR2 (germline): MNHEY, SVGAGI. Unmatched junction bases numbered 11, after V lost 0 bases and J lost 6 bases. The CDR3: CASSYSIRTSGRSDTQYY. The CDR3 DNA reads TGTGCCAGCAGTTACTCGATACGGACTAGCGGGCGGTCTGATACGCAGTATTAT.

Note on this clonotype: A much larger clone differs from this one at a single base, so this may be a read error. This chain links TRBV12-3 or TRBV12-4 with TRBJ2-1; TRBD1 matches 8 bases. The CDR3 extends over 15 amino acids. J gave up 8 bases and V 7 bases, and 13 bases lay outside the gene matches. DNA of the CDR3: TGTGCCAGCATCCAGTGGGACAGGTGGCGGGATGAGCAGTTCTTC. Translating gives CASIQWDRWRDEQFF.

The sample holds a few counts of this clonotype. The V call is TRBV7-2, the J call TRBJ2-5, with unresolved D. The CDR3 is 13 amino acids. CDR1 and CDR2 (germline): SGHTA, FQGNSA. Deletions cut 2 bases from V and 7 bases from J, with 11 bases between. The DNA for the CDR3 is TGTGCCAGCAGCTTATCGCCCCCAGGGACCCAGTACTTC. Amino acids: CASSLSPPGTQYF.

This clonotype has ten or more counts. CDR3 nucleotide sequence: TGTGCCAGCAACACGTTGCGGGGTAGCGGGGGCTCCTACGAGCAGTACTTC. Amino acid sequence: CASNTLRGSGGSYEQYF. The V and J genes are TRBV28 and TRBJ2-7, with TRBD2 identical over 9 bases. There are 17 residues in the CDR3. The junction had 13 bases not matched to a gene; V was cut back by 7 bases and J by 0 bases. The germline gives CDR1 MDHEN, CDR2 SYDVKM.

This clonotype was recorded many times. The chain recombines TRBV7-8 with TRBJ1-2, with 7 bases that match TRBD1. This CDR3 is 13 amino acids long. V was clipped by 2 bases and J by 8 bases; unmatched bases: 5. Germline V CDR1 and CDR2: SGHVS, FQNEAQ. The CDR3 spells CASSLSQGSGYTF. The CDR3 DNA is TGTGCCAGCAGCTTATCACAGGGGAGCGGCTACACCTTC. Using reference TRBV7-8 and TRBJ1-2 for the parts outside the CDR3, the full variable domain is GAGVSQSPRYKVAKRGQDVALRCDPISGHVSLFWYQQALGQGPEFLTYFQNEAQLDKSGLPSDRFFAERPEGSVSTLKIQRTQQEDSAVYLCASSLSQGSGYTFGSGTRLTVV.

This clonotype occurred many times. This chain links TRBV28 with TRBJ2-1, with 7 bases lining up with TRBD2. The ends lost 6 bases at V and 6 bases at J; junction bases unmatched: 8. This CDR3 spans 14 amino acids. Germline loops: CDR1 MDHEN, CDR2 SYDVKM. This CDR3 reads CASRTGRRGNEQFF. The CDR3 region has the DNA TGTGCCAGCAGAACCGGGAGGAGGGGCAATGAGCAGTTCTTC.

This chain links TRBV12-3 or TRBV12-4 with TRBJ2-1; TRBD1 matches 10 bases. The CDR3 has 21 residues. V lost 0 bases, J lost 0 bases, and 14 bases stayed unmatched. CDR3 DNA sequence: TGTGCCAGCAGTTTAGCGCGCTGGGACAGGGGAAAATTACACTCCTACAATGAGCAGTTCTTC. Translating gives CASSLARWDRGKLHSYNEQFF.